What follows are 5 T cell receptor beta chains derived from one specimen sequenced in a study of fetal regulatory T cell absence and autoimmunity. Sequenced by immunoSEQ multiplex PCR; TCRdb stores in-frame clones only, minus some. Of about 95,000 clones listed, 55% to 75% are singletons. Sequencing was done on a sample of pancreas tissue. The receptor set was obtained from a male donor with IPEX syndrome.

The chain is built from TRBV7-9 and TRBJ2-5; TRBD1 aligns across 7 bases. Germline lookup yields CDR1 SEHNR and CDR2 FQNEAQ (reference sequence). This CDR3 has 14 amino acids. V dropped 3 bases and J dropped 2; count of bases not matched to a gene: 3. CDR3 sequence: CASSLDRSQETQYF. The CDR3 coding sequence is TGTGCCAGCAGCTTGGACAGGTCTCAAGAGACCCAGTACTTC.

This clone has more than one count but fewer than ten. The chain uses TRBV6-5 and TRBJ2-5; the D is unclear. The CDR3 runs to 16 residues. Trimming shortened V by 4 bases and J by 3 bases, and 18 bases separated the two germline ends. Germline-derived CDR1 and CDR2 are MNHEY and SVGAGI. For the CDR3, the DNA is TGTGCCAGCAGTTCTAGACTTTCAAATAAAAAAGAGACCCAGTACTTC. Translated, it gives CASSSRLSNKKETQYF.

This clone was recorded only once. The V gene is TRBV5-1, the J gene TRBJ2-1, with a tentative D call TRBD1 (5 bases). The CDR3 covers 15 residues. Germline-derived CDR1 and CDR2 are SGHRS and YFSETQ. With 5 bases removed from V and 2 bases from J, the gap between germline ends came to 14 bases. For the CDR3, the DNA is TGCGCCAGCAGGGCCTGGGGCCGAGCCTACAATGAGCAGTTCTTC. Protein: CASRAWGRAYNEQFF.

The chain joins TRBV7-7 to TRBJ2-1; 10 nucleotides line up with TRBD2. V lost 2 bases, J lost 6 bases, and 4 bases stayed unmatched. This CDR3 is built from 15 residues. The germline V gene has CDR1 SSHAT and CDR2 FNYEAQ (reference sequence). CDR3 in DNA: TGTGCCAGCAGCTTAAGACTAGCGGGCACCAATGAGCAGTTCTTC. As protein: CASSLRLAGTNEQFF.

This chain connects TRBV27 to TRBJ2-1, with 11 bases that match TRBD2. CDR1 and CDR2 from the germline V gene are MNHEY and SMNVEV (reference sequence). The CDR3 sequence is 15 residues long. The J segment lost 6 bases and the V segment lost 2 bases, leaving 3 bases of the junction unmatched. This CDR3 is CASSLLAGGLNEQFF. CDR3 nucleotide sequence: TGTGCCAGCAGTTTACTAGCGGGGGGACTCAATGAGCAGTTCTTC.